These T cell receptor beta chains were read from a single sample in a study of T cell repertoires in cytomegalovirus infection. TCRdb used MiXCR to reprocess the reads, holding one entry per CDR3 protein. The sample holds over 85,000 distinct CDR3 sequences, 16% seen once. Specimen: PBMCs. Receptors originate from a human donor in good health (CMV status not recorded). Some clones in this sample may be carry-over from other donors' samples. Both conserved end residues are part of each CDR3. A D gene is named only where the DNA matches it firmly. Clone sizes are given selectively: once, few, many, or a class where the clone is expanded.

abundance	v_gene	d_gene	j_gene	CDR3nt	CDR3aa
few	TRBV20-1	TRBD2	TRBJ2-2	TGCAGTGCTAGAGCCAGCGGGGGTCTCACCGGGGAGCTGTTTTTT	CSARASGGLTGELFF
few	TRBV5-1	.	TRBJ2-5	TGCGCCAGCAGCTTGAACACAGCTCAAGAGACCCAGTACTTC	CASSLNTAQETQYF
.	TRBV4-1	.	TRBJ1-6	TGCGCCAGCAACCCGGCATCTTTATCGGACAATAATTCACCCCTCCACTTT	CASNPASLSDNNSPLHF
few	TRBV29-1	.	TRBJ1-5	TGCAGCGTTGAGGTGGCGGGGCAGCCCCAGCATTTT	CSVEVAGQPQHF
.	TRBV28	TRBD1	TRBJ1-2	TGTGCCAGCAGGTCGACAGGGAGAGGCTACACCTTC	CASRSTGRGYTF
many	TRBV7-2	.	TRBJ2-6	TGTGCCAGCAGCTACAGATCTGGGGCCAACGTCCTGACTTTC	CASSYRSGANVLTF
many	TRBV5-4	TRBD1	TRBJ2-7	TGTGCCAGCAGCGAGGGACAGGGTTACTACGAGCAGTACTTC	CASSEGQGYYEQYF
.	TRBV7-9	.	TRBJ2-7	TGTGCCAGCAGCTTAGGGGGCGGTCCCTACGAGCAGTACTTC	CASSLGGGPYEQYF
many	TRBV10-3	TRBD1	TRBJ1-1	TGTGCCATCAGTGATGATTCGTGGCTCGGGGGGACAGCATCTTTCTTT	CAISDDSWLGGTASFF
.	TRBV27	TRBD1	TRBJ1-4	TGTGCCAGCAGTTCGGGGACAGGGGGCTACGAAAAACTGTTTTTT	CASSSGTGGYEKLFF
few	TRBV24-1	.	TRBJ2-1	TGTGCCACCACTGCGCGGGGTTACAATGAGCAGTTCTTC	CATTARGYNEQFF
many	TRBV2	TRBD1	TRBJ1-4	TGTGCCAGCACTGACCAGGCGGGACAGATTAATGAAAAACTGTTTTTT	CASTDQAGQINEKLFF
.	TRBV4-2	.	TRBJ2-7	TGTGCCAGCAGCCAAGTAAGGGGGGCAGCCTACGAGCAGTACTTC	CASSQVRGAAYEQYF
few	TRBV20-1	.	TRBJ1-2	TGCAGTGCTAGAGGTCAGGGACGGGATAACTATGGCTACACCTTC	CSARGQGRDNYGYTF
.	TRBV4-2	.	TRBJ2-6	TGTGCCAGCAGCCAAGACCAGGGGGCCAACGTCCTGACTTTC	CASSQDQGANVLTF
many	TRBV12-3/TRBV12-4	TRBD2	TRBJ2-2	TGTGCCAGCAGCCCAACTAGCGGGGTGAACACCGGGGAGCTGTTTTTT	CASSPTSGVNTGELFF
.	TRBV4-2	TRBD1	TRBJ1-1	TGTGCCAGCAGACCAACACAGGGGAAGAACACTGAAGCTTTCTTT	CASRPTQGKNTEAFF
few	TRBV14	TRBD1	TRBJ2-7	TGTGCCAGCAGCCAAGATGAAGGGGGCTTCTACGAGCAGTACTTC	CASSQDEGGFYEQYF
.	TRBV28	.	TRBJ1-1	TGTGCCAGCAGTTTGTTCTCGGGGCAACGGAACACTGAAGCTTTCTTT	CASSLFSGQRNTEAFF
many	TRBV14	TRBD2	TRBJ2-3	TGTGCCAGCAGCCCCTACCCGGGGGGGGCCGATACGCAGTATTTT	CASSPYPGGADTQYF
many	TRBV7-2	.	TRBJ2-1	TGTGCCAGCAGCTCCGACTTTGAAGGAGAGCAGTTCTTC	CASSSDFEGEQFF
.	TRBV7-2	.	TRBJ2-3	TGTGCCAGCAGCATCCGGAATACAGGTACGCAGTATTTT	CASSIRNTGTQYF
.	TRBV9	.	TRBJ1-3	TGTGCCAGCCGAGGGTCTGGAAACACCATATATTTT	CASRGSGNTIYF
.	TRBV5-1	.	TRBJ1-1	TGCGCCAGCAGCTTACGCGGGACACACTCGAACACTGAAGCTTTCTTT	CASSLRGTHSNTEAFF
.	TRBV2	.	TRBJ1-2	TGTGCCAGCAGATCCCAGGCCTCTAACTATGGCTACACCTTC	CASRSQASNYGYTF
.	TRBV25-1	.	TRBJ2-3	TGTGCCAGCAGTGACCTGGGGGGGCCGAGGGATACGCAGTATTTT	CASSDLGGPRDTQYF
few	TRBV29-1	.	TRBJ1-3	TGCAGCGTTGAAGGGAGAGGCCACTCTGGAAACACCATATATTTT	CSVEGRGHSGNTIYF
.	TRBV2	.	TRBJ1-2	TGTGCCAGCAGTAGGACCGGGGGGGACCATGGCTACACCTTC	CASSRTGGDHGYTF
many	TRBV6-5	TRBD1	TRBJ2-7	TGTGCCAGCAGTTACTCGATGACAGGGACCCCCAGCTCCTACGAGCAGTACTTC	CASSYSMTGTPSSYEQYF
many	TRBV12-3/TRBV12-4	TRBD2	TRBJ2-1	TGTGCCAGCAGTTCAACGAGCGGGGGGGCCTATGAGCAGTTCTTC	CASSSTSGGAYEQFF
many	TRBV28	TRBD1	TRBJ2-6	TGTGCCAGCAGCCAATCCAGGGGGTCCGGGGCCAACGTCCTGACTTTC	CASSQSRGSGANVLTF
many	TRBV7-2	.	TRBJ2-3	TGTGCCAGCAGCTTATTTACCGGACAGACTAGCACAGATACGCAGTATTTT	CASSLFTGQTSTDTQYF
many	TRBV10-3	.	TRBJ2-3	TGTGCCATCACCGATGCTCCAGGGTGGGGCACAGATACGCAGTATTTT	CAITDAPGWGTDTQYF
few	TRBV29-1	.	TRBJ1-5	TGCAGCGTTGAAGAAGGGGGCAATCAGCCCCAGCATTTT	CSVEEGGNQPQHF
few	TRBV20-1	.	TRBJ1-1	TGCAGTGTTGCACACCAGGGCACTGAAGCTTTCTTT	CSVAHQGTEAFF
.	TRBV27	.	TRBJ2-3	TGTGCCAGCAGTTTATCAGCAGGGACAGATACGCAGTATTTT	CASSLSAGTDTQYF
many	TRBV14	TRBD2	TRBJ2-5	TGTGCCAGCAGCCAAGTCCAGAGTTCTGGCGGGGGGACGAAAGAGACCCAGTACTTC	CASSQVQSSGGGTKETQYF
few	TRBV9	.	TRBJ1-2	TGTGCCAGCGGAAGCTTCTATGGCTACACCTTC	CASGSFYGYTF
many	TRBV7-2	.	TRBJ2-1	TGTGCCAGCAGCTTAGCACGCATCGGAACCCACAATGAGCAGTTCTTC	CASSLARIGTHNEQFF
many	TRBV20-1	.	TRBJ2-5	TGCAGTGCTATGGTGCGGGGCGCCCAAGAGACCCAGTACTTC	CSAMVRGAQETQYF
few	TRBV29-1	.	TRBJ2-7	TGCAGCGTTGTTGCTGAGGGGGGGACCTACGAGCAGTACTTC	CSVVAEGGTYEQYF
many	TRBV4-1	TRBD2	TRBJ2-5	TGCGCCAGCAGCCCCCTAGCGGGGGGGAGGCAAGAGACCCAGTACTTC	CASSPLAGGRQETQYF
many	TRBV12-3/TRBV12-4	.	TRBJ2-3	TGTGCCAGCAGTTTGGGCTCGGCCCGCACAGATACGCAGTATTTT	CASSLGSARTDTQYF
.	TRBV29-1	TRBD1	TRBJ1-1	TGCAGCGTCGAGGGGCAGGGGGCGACTGAAGCTTTCTTT	CSVEGQGATEAFF
few	TRBV20-1	TRBD2	TRBJ2-1	TGCAGTGCTGAGCCCCTCGAAAAGCGGGGGGGTGGGCTGAGCTCCTACAATGAGCAGTTCTTC	CSAEPLEKRGGGLSSYNEQFF
many	TRBV7-2	.	TRBJ1-5	TGTGCCAGCAGCCTGGGACGGGTCAAGGGGCAGCCCCAGCATTTT	CASSLGRVKGQPQHF
many	TRBV7-6	TRBD2	TRBJ2-3	TGTGCCAGCAGCTTAGGCCCGCGGGGGGGGCCCAGAACAGATACGCAGTATTTT	CASSLGPRGGPRTDTQYF
many	TRBV5-4	.	TRBJ2-3	TGTGCCAGCAGCTTGGCCTGGGGGGCCACAGATACGCAGTATTTT	CASSLAWGATDTQYF
.	TRBV7-9	.	TRBJ1-1	TGTGCCAGCAGCTCGCAGGGTGGGAACACTGAAGCTTTCTTT	CASSSQGGNTEAFF
.	TRBV3-1	.	TRBJ1-4	TGTGCCAGCAGCCAAGAAGGATTCATTCGGGCTAATGAAAAACTGTTTTTT	CASSQEGFIRANEKLFF
many	TRBV7-9	.	TRBJ1-1	TGTGCCAGCAGCTTAGGGGTTCAAACTGAAGCTTTCTTT	CASSLGVQTEAFF